Listed here are 8 T cell receptor beta chains from one sample, sequenced in a study of post-analysis software for immune sequencing data. Notes on the study in general: Patients used a handful of TRBV segments, including TRBV5-6, TRBV5-1 and TRBV20-1, more often than controls.

For these TCRs, the target antigens are not known. TCR beta cDNA libraries had unique molecular identifiers. TCRdb redid the calling of the PCR reads with MiXCR, one entry per CDR3 protein. The table lists fewer than 900,000 distinct CDR3 sequences, more than 45% of them singletons. The sequencing input was blood. These receptors all come from a girl between 5 and 17 years old with multiple sclerosis.

This chain links TRBV6-6 with TRBJ1-2, with D possibly being TRBD1 (5 bases). Germline-derived CDR1 and CDR2 are MNHNY and SVGAGI (reference sequence). Trimming took 2 bases from V and 3 from J, leaving 10 bases between them. CDR3 size: 14 residues. The CDR3 region has the DNA TGTGCCAGCAGTTACGGGGACGCCGACTATGGCTACACCTTC. Translating gives CASSYGDADYGYTF.

The chain joins TRBV10-3 to TRBJ2-3, with 15 bases lining up with TRBD2. The length of the CDR3 is 14 residues. Germline V gene data show CDR1 as ENHRY and CDR2 as SYGVKD. V shed 11 bases and J 10 bases; nucleotides not matched to a gene: 10. The CDR3 DNA reads TGTGCCGTCACTGACGGACTAGCGGGAGGGGCGCAGTATTTT. Translation: CAVTDGLAGGAQYF.

The genes are TRBV20-1 and TRBJ2-5; D ambiguous. The germline gives CDR1 DFQATT, CDR2 SNEGSKA (reference sequence). CDR3 length: 12 residues. V lost 4 bases, J lost 2 bases, and 8 bases lay in between. The CDR3 bases are TGCAGTGCTACCACGAGACAAGAGACCCAGTACTTC. Its translation: CSATTRQETQYF.

The gene calls are TRBV28 and TRBJ2-3, with TRBD1 identical over 9 bases. Trimming at V came to 8 bases and at J to 7 bases, leaving 10 bases not matched to a gene. Per germline, CDR1 MDHEN and CDR2 SYDVKM. The CDR3 loop spans 14 amino acids. The CDR3 DNA sequence: TGTGCCAGCCACGGGACAGGGTTCCCAAATACGCAGTATTTT. Translation: CASHGTGFPNTQYF.

This rearrangement joins TRBV29-1 to TRBJ1-1, with a tentative D call TRBD1 (5 bases). The CDR3 is made up of 13 amino acids. The germline V gene has CDR1 SQVTM and CDR2 ANQGSEA. Trimming stripped 4 bases from V and 3 bases from J, with 12 bases between. The CDR3 nucleotides read TGCAGCGTTGGGGTGTTGGGGGACACTGAAGCTTTCTTT. It specifies CSVGVLGDTEAFF. Complete variable domain (other parts from reference TRBV29-1 and TRBJ1-1): SAVISQKPSRDICQRGTSLTIQCQVDSQVTMMFWYRQQPGQSLTLIATANQGSEATYESGFVIDKFPISRPNLTFSTLTVSNMSPEDSSIYLCSVGVLGDTEAFFGQGTRLTVV.

This clonotype has more than one count but fewer than ten. This sequence joins TRBV6-1 and TRBJ2-7; 9 bases line up with TRBD1. CDR3 length: 14 residues. The germline V gene has CDR1 MNHNS and CDR2 SASEGT. V lost 6 bases, J lost 2 bases, and 5 bases stayed unmatched. CDR3 in DNA: TGTGCCAGCAGGAACAGGGGGCAAACCTACGAGCAGTACTTC. Amino acids: CASRNRGQTYEQYF.

This clonotype has a handful of counts. The gene calls are TRBV29-1 and TRBJ2-7, with D unresolved. V was trimmed by 6 bases and J by 6 bases, leaving 15 bases between them. Looked up from germline, CDR1 is SQVTM and CDR2 is ANQGSEA. There are 12 residues in the CDR3. The CDR3 DNA is TGCAGCGTCCTCAAAGTCGAAGGCGAGCAGTACTTC. Translated, it gives CSVLKVEGEQYF.

The sample holds one count of this clonotype. The chain recombines TRBV20-1 with TRBJ2-5, with D possibly being TRBD2 (6 bases). The ends were cut back, 3 bases at V and 1 base at J, with 21 bases in the middle. There are 17 residues in the CDR3. The germline V gene encodes CDR1 DFQATT and CDR2 SNEGSKA (reference sequence). As DNA, the CDR3 is TGCAGTGCTAGTGGCCAAGCAGGAGGGAGATCCCAAGAGACCCAGTACTTC. Protein product: CSASGQAGGRSQETQYF.